This section outlines one T cell receptor beta chain sequence together with its context. The data were taken from a study of T cell responses to AZD1222 COVID-19 vaccine. Study-level information: The analysis combined second doses at about 4 or about 12 weeks.

The table came from immunoSEQ multiplex PCR; TCRdb's copy has only in-frame clones and leaves some out. This table holds fewer than 200,000 clones, over 80% found once. The CDR3 sequence is 14 residues long. Germline V gene lookup returns CDR1 MDHEN and CDR2 SYDVKM. Between the trimmed V and J ends, which lost 6 bases and 0 bases, there was a span of 6 bases. This clonotype was sampled from an adult in good health. The genes are TRBV28 and TRBJ1-6; unclear D gene. Material: peripheral blood, obtained on day 0 of AZD1222 vaccination. The CDR3 loop reads CASSPSSYNSPLHF. The CDR3 nucleotides are TGTGCCAGCAGCCCTAGCTCCTATAATTCACCCCTCCACTTT.